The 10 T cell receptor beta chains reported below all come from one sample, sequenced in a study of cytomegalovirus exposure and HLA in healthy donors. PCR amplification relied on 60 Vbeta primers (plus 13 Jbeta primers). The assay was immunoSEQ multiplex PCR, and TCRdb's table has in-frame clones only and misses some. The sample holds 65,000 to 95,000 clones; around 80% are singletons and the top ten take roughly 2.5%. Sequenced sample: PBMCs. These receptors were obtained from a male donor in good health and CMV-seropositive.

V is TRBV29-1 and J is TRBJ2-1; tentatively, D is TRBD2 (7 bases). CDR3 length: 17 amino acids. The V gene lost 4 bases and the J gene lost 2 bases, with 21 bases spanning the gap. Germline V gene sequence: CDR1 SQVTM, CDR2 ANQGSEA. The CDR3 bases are TGCAGCGTTGGGGGGGGGCCGGGGCGTCCCACCTACAATGAGCAGTTCTTC. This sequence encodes CSVGGGPGRPTYNEQFF.

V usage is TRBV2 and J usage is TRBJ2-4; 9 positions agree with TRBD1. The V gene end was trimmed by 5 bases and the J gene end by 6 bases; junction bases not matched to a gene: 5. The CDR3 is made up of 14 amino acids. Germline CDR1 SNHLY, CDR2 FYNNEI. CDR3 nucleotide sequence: TGTGCCAGCAGTCCCGGACAGGGGATAAACATTCAGTACTTC. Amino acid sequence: CASSPGQGINIQYF.

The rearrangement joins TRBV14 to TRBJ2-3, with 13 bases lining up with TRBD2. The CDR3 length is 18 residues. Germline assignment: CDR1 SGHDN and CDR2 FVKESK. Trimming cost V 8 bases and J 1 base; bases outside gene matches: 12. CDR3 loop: CASGWTSGRFRGTDTQYF. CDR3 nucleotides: TGTGCCAGCGGGTGGACTAGCGGGAGATTTCGGGGCACAGATACGCAGTATTTT.

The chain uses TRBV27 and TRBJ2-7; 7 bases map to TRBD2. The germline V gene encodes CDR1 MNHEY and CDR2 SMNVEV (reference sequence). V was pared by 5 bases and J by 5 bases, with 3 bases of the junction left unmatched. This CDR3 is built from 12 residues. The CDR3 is CASSRGSNEQYF. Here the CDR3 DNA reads TGTGCCAGCAGTCGCGGGAGCAACGAGCAGTACTTC.

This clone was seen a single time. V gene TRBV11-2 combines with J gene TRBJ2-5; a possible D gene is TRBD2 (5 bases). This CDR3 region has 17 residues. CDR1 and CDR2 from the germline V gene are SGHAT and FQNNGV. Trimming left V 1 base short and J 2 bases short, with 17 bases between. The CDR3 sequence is CASSLGVGVGFQETQYF. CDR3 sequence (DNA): TGTGCCAGCAGCTTAGGGGTGGGAGTTGGTTTTCAAGAGACCCAGTACTTC.

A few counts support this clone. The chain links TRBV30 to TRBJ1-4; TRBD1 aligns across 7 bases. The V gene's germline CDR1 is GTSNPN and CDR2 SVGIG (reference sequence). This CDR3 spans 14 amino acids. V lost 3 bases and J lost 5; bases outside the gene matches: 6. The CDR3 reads CAWSGDSLNEKLFF. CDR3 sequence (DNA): TGTGCCTGGAGCGGGGACAGTCTGAATGAAAAACTGTTTTTT.

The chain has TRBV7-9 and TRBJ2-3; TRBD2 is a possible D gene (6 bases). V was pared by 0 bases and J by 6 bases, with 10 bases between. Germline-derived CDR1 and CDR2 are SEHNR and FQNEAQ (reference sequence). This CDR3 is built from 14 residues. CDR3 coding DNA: TGTGCCAGCAGCTTAGCGCGGAGGGACGATACGCAGTATTTT. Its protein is CASSLARRDDTQYF.

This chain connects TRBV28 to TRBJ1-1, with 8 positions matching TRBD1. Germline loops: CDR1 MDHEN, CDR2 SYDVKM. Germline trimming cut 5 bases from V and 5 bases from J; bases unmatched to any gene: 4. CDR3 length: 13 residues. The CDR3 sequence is CASSGQGGTEAFF. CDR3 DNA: TGTGCCAGCAGTGGACAGGGCGGTACTGAAGCTTTCTTT.

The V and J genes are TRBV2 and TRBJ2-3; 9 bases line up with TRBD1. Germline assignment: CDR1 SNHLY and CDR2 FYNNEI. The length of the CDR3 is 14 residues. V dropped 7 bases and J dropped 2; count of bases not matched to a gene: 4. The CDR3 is CASTGQGITDTQYF. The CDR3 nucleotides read TGTGCCAGCACGGGACAGGGCATCACAGATACGCAGTATTTT.

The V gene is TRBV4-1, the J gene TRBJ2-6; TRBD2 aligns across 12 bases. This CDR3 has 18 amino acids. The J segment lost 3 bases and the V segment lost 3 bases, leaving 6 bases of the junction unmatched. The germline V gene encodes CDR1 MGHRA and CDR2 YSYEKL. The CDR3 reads CASSQRLAGVIGANVLTF. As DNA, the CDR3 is TGCGCCAGCAGCCAGAGACTAGCGGGAGTTATTGGGGCCAACGTCCTGACTTTC.